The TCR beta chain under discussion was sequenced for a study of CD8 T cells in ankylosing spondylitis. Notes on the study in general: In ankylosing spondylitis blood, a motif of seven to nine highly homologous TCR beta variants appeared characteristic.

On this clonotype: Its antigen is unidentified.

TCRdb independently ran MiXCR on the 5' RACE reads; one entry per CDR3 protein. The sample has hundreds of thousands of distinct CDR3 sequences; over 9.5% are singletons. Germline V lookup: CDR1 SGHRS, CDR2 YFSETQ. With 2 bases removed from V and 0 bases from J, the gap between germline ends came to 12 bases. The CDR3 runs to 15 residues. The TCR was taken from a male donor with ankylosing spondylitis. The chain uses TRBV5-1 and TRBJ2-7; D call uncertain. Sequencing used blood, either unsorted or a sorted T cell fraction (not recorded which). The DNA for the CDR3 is TGCGCCAGCAGCTTAACAGCAACGCCCTCCTACGAGCAGTACTTC. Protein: CASSLTATPSYEQYF. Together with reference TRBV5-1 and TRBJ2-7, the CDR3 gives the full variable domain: KAGVTQTPRYLIKTRGQQVTLSCSPISGHRSVSWYQQTPGQGLQFLFEYFSETQRNKGNFPGRFSGRQFSNSRSEMNVSTLELGDSALYLCASSLTATPSYEQYFGPGTRLTVT.